This entry lists 12 T cell receptor beta chains sequenced from one sample in a study of cytotoxic CD8 clonotypes in ibrutinib-treated CLL. Some clones are missing from TCRdb's copy, which holds only in-frame ones; the method was immunoSEQ multiplex PCR. The data contain some 150,000 clones, roughly 80% of them singletons. The sample here was PBMCs, taken after 12 months of ibrutinib treatment. The origin of the receptors is a human donor with chronic lymphocytic leukemia.

The chain joins TRBV6-5 to TRBJ1-4; D is uncertain. The V gene's germline CDR1 is MNHEY and CDR2 SVGAGI. The CDR3 consists of 15 residues. Trimming took off 6 bases at V and 4 bases at J, with 15 bases between the two ends. The CDR3 is CASSELDGYNEKLFF. The CDR3 coding sequence is TGTGCCAGCAGCGAATTGGACGGATATAATGAAAAACTGTTTTTT.

This clone was seen a few times. The chain carries TRBV28 and TRBJ1-4, with 9 bases identical to TRBD1. The length of the CDR3 is 15 residues. V was clipped by 2 bases and J by 8 bases; unmatched bases: 6. Germline V gene lookup returns CDR1 MDHEN and CDR2 SYDVKM. The CDR3 here is CASSLAWTGDEKLFF. The CDR3 bases are TGTGCCAGCAGTTTAGCGTGGACAGGGGACGAAAAACTGTTTTTT.

J is TRBJ2-2 and V is TRBV2; D is possibly TRBD2 (6 bases). V was pared by 4 bases and J by 5 bases, with 17 bases between. This CDR3 is built from 16 residues. Per the germline V gene, CDR1 is SNHLY and CDR2 is FYNNEI. The CDR3 sequence is CASSAGTRGGTGELFF. In DNA form, the CDR3 reads TGTGCCAGCAGTGCGGGGACGAGGGGAGGTACCGGGGAGCTGTTTTTT. Combining the CDR3 with reference TRBV2 and TRBJ2-2 gives the whole variable domain EPEVTQTPSHQVTQMGQEVILRCVPISNHLYFYWYRQILGQKVEFLVSFYNNEISEKSEIFDDQFSVERPDGSNFTLKIRSTKLEDSAMYFCASSAGTRGGTGELFFGEGSRLTVL.

The rearrangement links TRBV7-2 to TRBJ1-1; D unclear. The CDR3 has 16 residues. V gave up 1 base and J gave up 11 bases, with 23 bases separating them. From germline, CDR1 is SGHTA and CDR2 FQGNSA. The CDR3 DNA is TGTGCCAGCAGCTTAGTTCTGGCCCTTGTCAGCACCGGGGCTTTCTTT. It yields the protein CASSLVLALVSTGAFF.

In its sample, this clone was seen once. V gene TRBV6-5 combines with J gene TRBJ1-3; D is undetermined. V was cut by 0 bases and J by 1 base, with 7 bases left in between. Germline V gene sequence: CDR1 MNHEY, CDR2 SVGAGI. This CDR3 contains 15 residues. As DNA, the CDR3 is TGTGCCAGCAGTTACTCGAGACTGTCTGGAAACACCATATATTTT. This translates into CASSYSRLSGNTIYF.

This sequence joins TRBV19 and TRBJ2-5, with a possible D match to TRBD1 (6 bases). This CDR3 is 13 amino acids long. Germline V gene data show CDR1 as LNHDA and CDR2 as SQIVND (reference sequence). Trimming took 6 bases from V and 6 from J, leaving 14 bases between them. CDR3: CASSRTALKTQYF. Written as DNA, the CDR3 is TGTGCCAGTAGCCGGACAGCATTGAAGACCCAGTACTTC.

As regards this clone: The junction and the germline gene differ at one end; a read error may be behind it. The gene calls are TRBV23-1 and TRBJ1-4; 7 bases map to TRBD1. TRBV23-1 belongs to the ORF category, with a function that is uncertain. This CDR3 is built from 13 residues. CDR3: CASSPPTSRTGPF. The CDR3 DNA reads TGCGCCAGCAGTCCCCCAACGTCAAGGACAGGACCTTTT.

This clone occurred a few times. J is TRBJ1-1 and V is TRBV27; 9 nucleotides agree with TRBD1. This CDR3 comprises 15 residues. Trimming cost V 5 bases and J 4 bases; bases outside gene matches: 8. CDR1 is MNHEY, CDR2 SMNVEV, per germline (reference sequence). Here the CDR3 reads CASSKQGAQGTEAFF. The CDR3 region has the DNA TGTGCCAGCAGTAAACAGGGGGCGCAGGGCACTGAAGCTTTCTTT.

There are many counts of this clone. The chain joins TRBV5-4 to TRBJ2-2; no definite D call. V was trimmed by 0 bases and J by 7 bases, leaving 4 bases between them. The germline gives CDR1 SGHNT, CDR2 YYREEE (reference sequence). This CDR3 is 12 amino acids long. The CDR3 region is CASSLAIGELFF. CDR3 DNA: TGTGCCAGCAGCTTGGCTATCGGGGAGCTGTTTTTT.

The V and J genes are TRBV5-1 and TRBJ1-2; 7 positions match TRBD1. CDR1 and CDR2 from the germline V gene are SGHRS and YFSETQ. V was pared by 0 bases and J by 4 bases, with 6 bases of the junction left unmatched. The CDR3 runs to 15 residues. The CDR3 is CASSLADRMGYGYTF. In nucleotides, the CDR3 is TGCGCCAGCAGCTTGGCGGACAGGATGGGCTATGGCTACACCTTC.

This rearrangement joins TRBV5-1 to TRBJ2-1; TRBD2 agrees at 13 bases. The CDR3 consists of 16 residues. Germline trimming cut 4 bases from V and 5 bases from J; bases unmatched to any gene: 6. CDR1 is SGHRS, CDR2 YFSETQ, per germline. CDR3 residues: CASSLGLAGAHNEQFF. CDR3 bases: TGCGCCAGCAGCCTAGGACTAGCGGGGGCCCACAATGAGCAGTTCTTC.

The CDR3 loop reads CASSSPGQADTQYF. The CDR3 region has the DNA TGTGCCAGCAGTTCACCGGGACAGGCAGATACGCAGTATTTT. The V call is TRBV6-5, the J call TRBJ2-3, with 8 bases lining up with TRBD1. The junction had 4 bases not matched to a gene; V was cut back by 4 bases and J by 4 bases. The CDR3 is 14 amino acids. Germline V gene lookup returns CDR1 MNHEY and CDR2 SVGAGI.